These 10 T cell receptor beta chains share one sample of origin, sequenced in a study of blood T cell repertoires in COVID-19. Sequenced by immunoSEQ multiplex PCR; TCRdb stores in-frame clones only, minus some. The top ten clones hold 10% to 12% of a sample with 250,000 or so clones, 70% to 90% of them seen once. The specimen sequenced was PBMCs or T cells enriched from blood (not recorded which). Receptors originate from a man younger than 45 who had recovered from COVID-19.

The CDR3 sequence: CASSIDHVRGRGNQPQHF. CDR3 bases: TGTGCCAGTAGTATAGATCATGTCAGGGGCAGGGGCAATCAGCCCCAGCATTTT. This chain links TRBV19 with TRBJ1-5, with D maybe TRBD1 (6 bases). This CDR3 comprises 18 residues. V lost 0 bases and J lost 2, with 17 bases in between. From germline, CDR1 is LNHDA and CDR2 SQIVND (reference sequence). Drawing the rest from reference TRBV19 and TRBJ1-5, the complete variable domain is DGGITQSPKYLFRKEGQNVTLSCEQNLNHDAMYWYRQDPGQGLRLIYYSQIVNDFQKGDIAEGYSVSREKKESFPLTVTSAQKNPTAFYLCASSIDHVRGRGNQPQHFGDGTRLSIL.

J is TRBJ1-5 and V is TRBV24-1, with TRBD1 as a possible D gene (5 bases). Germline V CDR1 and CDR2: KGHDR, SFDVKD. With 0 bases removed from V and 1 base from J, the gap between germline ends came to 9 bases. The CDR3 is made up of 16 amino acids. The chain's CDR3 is CATSDLAGGSNQPQHF. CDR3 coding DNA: TGTGCCACCAGTGATTTGGCCGGGGGAAGCAATCAGCCCCAGCATTTT.

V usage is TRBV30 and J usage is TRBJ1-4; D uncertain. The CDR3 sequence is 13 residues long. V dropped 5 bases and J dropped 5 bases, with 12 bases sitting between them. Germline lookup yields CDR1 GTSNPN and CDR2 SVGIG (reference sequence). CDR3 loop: CAWEPTQNEKLFF. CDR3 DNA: TGTGCCTGGGAACCCACACAAAATGAAAAACTGTTTTTT.

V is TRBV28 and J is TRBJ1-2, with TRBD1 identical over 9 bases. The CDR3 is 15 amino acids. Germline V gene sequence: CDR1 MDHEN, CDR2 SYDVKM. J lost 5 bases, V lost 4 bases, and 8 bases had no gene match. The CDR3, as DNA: TGTGCCAGCAGTTCCCCGGGACAGGGTCGGTATGGCTACACCTTC. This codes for CASSSPGQGRYGYTF.

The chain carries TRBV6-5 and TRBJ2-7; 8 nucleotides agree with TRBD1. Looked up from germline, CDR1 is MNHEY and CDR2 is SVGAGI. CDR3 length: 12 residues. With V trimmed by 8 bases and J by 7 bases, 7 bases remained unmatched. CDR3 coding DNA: TGTGCCAGCTGGGACAGGCCGCAGGAGCAGTACTTC. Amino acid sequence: CASWDRPQEQYF.

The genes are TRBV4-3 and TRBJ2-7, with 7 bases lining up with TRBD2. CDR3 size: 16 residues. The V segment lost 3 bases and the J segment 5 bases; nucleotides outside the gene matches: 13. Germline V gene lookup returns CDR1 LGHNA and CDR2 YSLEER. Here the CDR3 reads CASSQGRVVGANEQYF. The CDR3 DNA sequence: TGCGCCAGCAGCCAGGGGAGGGTGGTAGGGGCGAACGAGCAGTACTTC.

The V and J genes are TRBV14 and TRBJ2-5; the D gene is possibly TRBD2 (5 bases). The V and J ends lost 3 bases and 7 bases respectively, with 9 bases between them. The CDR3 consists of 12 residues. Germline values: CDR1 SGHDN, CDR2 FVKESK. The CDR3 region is CASSHGGGTQYF. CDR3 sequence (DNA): TGTGCCAGCAGCCATGGCGGAGGGACCCAGTACTTC.

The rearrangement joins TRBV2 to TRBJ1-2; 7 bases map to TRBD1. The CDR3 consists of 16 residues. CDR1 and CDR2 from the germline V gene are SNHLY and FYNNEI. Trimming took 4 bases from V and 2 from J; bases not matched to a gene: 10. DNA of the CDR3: TGTGCCAGCAGTGGGTCAGACAGGGACGGAAACTATGGCTACACCTTC. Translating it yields CASSGSDRDGNYGYTF.

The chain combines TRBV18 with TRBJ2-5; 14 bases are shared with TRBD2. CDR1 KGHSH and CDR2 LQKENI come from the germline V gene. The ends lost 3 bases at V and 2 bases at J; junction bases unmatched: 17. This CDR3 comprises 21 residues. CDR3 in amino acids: CASSPLIPGLAGGGVQETQYF. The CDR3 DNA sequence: TGTGCCAGCTCACCGCTAATACCTGGACTAGCGGGAGGAGGGGTTCAAGAGACCCAGTACTTC. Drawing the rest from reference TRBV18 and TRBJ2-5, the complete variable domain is NAGVMQNPRHLVRRRGQEARLRCSPMKGHSHVYWYRQLPEEGLKFMVYLQKENIIDESGMPKERFSAEFPKEGPSILRIQQVVRGDSAAYFCASSPLIPGLAGGGVQETQYFGPGTRLLVL.

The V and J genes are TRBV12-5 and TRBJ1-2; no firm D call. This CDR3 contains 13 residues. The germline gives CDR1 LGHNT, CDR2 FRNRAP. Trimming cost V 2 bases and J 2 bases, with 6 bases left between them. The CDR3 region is CASGLMENYGYTF. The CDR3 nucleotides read TGTGCTAGTGGTTTGATGGAGAACTATGGCTACACCTTC.